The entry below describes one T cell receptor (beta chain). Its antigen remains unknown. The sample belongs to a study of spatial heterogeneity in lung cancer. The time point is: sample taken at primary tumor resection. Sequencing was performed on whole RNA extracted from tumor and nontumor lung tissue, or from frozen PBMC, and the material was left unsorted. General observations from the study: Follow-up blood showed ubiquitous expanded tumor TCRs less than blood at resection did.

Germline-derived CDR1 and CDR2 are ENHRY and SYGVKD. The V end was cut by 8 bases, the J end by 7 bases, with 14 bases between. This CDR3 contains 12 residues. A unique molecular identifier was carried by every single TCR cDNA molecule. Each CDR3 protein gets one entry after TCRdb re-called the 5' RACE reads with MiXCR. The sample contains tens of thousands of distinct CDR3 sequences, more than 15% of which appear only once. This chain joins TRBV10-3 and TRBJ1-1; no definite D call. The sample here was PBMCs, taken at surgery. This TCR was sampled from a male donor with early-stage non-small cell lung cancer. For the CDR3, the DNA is TGTGCCATCGAGGAAGGGTATAATGAAGCTTTCTTT. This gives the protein CAIEEGYNEAFF.